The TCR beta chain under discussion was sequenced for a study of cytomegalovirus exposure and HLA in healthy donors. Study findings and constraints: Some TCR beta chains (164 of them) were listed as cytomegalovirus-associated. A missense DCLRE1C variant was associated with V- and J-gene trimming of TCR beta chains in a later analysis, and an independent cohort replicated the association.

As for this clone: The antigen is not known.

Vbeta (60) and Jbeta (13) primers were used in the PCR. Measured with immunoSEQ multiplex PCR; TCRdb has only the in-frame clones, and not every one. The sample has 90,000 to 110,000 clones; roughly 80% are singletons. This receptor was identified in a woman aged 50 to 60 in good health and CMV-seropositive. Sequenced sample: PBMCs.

The CDR3 nucleotides read TGTGCCAGCAGTTACCAACCAGGAGAAAAACTGTTTTTT. It translates to CASSYQPGEKLFF. The rearrangement links TRBV6-6 to TRBJ1-4; D not certain. V shed 2 bases and J shed 8 bases, with 9 bases lying between them. From germline, CDR1 is MNHNY and CDR2 SVGAGI (reference sequence). The CDR3 loop spans 13 amino acids.